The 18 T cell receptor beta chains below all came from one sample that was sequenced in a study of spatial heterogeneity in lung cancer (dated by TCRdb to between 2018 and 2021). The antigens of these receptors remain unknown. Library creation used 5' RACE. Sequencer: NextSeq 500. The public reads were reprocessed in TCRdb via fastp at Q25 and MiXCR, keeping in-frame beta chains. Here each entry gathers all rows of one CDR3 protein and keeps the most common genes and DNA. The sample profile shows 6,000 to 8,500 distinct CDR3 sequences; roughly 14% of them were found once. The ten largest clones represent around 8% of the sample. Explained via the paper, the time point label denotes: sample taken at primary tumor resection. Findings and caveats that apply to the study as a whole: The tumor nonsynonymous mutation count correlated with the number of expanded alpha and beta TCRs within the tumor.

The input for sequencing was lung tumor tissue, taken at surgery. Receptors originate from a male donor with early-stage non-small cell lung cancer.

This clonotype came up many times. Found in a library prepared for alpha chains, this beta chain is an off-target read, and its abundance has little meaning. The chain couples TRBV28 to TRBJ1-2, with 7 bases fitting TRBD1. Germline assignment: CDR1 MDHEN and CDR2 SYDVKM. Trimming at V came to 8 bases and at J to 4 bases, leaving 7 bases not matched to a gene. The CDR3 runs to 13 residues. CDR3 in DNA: TGTGCCAGCGAGGGGGCAGGGCCCTATGGCTACACCTTC. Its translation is CASEGAGPYGYTF.

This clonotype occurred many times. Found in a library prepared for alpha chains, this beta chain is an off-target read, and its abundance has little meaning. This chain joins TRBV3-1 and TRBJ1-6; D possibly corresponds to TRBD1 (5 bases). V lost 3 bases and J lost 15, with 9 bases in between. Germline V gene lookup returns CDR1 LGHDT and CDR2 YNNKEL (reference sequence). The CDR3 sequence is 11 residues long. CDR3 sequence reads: CASSHKGLLHF. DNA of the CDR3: TGTGCCAGCAGCCATAAGGGGCTCCTCCACTTT.

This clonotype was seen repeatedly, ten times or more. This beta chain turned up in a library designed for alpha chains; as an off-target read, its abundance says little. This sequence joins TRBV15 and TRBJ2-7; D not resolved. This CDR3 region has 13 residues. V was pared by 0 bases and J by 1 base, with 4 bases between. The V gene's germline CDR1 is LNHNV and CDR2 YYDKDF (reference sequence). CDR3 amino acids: CATSREGSYEQYF. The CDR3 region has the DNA TGTGCCACCAGCAGAGAGGGTTCCTACGAGCAGTACTTC.

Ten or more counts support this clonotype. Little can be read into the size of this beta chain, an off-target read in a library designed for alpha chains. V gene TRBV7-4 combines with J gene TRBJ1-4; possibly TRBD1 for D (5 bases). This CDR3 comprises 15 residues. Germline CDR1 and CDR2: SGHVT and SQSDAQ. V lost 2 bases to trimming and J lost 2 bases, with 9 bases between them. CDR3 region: CASSLRGPTNEKLFF. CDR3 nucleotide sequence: TGTGCCAGCAGCTTACGGGGCCCCACTAATGAAAAACTGTTTTTT. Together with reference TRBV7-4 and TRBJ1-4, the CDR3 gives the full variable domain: GAGVSQSPRYKVAKRGRDVALRCDSISGHVTLYWYRQTLGQGSEVLTYSQSDAQRDKSGRPSGRFSAERPERSVSTLKIQRTEQGDSAVYLCASSLRGPTNEKLFFGSGTQLSVL.

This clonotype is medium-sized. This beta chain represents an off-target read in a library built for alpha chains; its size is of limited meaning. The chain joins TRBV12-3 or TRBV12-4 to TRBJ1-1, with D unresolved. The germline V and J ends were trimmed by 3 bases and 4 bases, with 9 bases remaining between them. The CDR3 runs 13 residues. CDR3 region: CASSFRRTTEAFF. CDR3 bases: TGTGCCAGCAGTTTCAGGAGGACCACTGAAGCTTTCTTT.

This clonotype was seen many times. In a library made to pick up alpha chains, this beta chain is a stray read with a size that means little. The CDR3 loop is CASSPRGVMTFGANVLTF. The CDR3 region has the DNA TGTGCCAGCAGCCCGAGGGGGGTCATGACGTTCGGGGCCAACGTCCTGACTTTC. The genes are TRBV6-6 and TRBJ2-6; D is perhaps TRBD1 or TRBD2 (6 bases each). There are 18 residues in the CDR3. Germline V gene lookup returns CDR1 MNHNY and CDR2 SVGAGI (reference sequence). The ends were cut back, 6 bases at V and 4 bases at J, with 22 bases in the middle.

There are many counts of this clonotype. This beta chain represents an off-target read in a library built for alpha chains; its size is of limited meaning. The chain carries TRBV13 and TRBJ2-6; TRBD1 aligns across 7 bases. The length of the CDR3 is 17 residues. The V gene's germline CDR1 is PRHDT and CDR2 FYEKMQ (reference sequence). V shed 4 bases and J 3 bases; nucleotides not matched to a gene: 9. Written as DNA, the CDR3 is TGTGCCAGCAGCTACCACAGGGGAAGATATGGGGCCAACGTCCTGACTTTC. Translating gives CASSYHRGRYGANVLTF. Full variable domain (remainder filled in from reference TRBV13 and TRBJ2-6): AAGVIQSPRHLIKEKRETATLKCYPIPRHDTVYWYQQGPGQDPQFLISFYEKMQSDKGSIPDRFSAQQFSDYHSELNMSSLELGDSALYFCASSYHRGRYGANVLTFGAGSRLTVL.

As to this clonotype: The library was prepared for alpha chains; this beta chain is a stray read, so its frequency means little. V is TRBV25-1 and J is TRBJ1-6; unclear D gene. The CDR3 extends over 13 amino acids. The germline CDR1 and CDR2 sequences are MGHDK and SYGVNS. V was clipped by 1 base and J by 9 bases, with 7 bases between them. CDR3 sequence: CASSESRRSPLHF. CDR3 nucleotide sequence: TGTGCCAGCAGTGAATCGCGGCGTTCACCCCTCCACTTT.

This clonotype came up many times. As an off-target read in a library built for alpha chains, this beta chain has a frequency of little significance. CDR3 bases: TGTGCCAGCAGTTTCCTGGGGGGTCAGCCCCAGCATTTT. It yields the protein CASSFLGGQPQHF. The chain has TRBV27 and TRBJ1-5; possible D gene TRBD1, 5 bases. The ends were cut back, 3 bases at V and 6 bases at J, with 9 bases in the middle. The CDR3 extends over 13 amino acids. CDR1 MNHEY and CDR2 SMNVEV come from the germline V gene (reference sequence).

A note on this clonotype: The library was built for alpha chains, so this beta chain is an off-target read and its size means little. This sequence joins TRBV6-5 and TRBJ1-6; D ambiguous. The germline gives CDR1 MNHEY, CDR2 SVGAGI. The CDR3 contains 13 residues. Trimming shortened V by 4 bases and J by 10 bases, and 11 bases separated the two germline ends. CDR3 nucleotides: TGTGCCAGCAGTTCGGGCGGAATCTCACCCCTCCACTTT. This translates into CASSSGGISPLHF.

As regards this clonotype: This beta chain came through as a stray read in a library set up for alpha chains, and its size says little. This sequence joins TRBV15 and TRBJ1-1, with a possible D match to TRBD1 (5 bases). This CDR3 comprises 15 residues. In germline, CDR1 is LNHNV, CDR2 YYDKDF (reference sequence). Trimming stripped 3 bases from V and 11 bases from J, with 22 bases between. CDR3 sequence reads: CATSRQGGSTLAAFF. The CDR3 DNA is TGTGCCACCAGCAGGCAGGGAGGATCTACATTGGCTGCTTTCTTT.

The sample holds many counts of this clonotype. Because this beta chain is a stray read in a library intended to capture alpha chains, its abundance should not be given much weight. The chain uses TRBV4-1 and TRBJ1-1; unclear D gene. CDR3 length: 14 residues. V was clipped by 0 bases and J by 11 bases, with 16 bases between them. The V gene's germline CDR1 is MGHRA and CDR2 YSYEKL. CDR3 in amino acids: CASSQDTAGVTAFF. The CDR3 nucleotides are TGCGCCAGCAGCCAAGATACGGCGGGAGTTACGGCTTTCTTT.

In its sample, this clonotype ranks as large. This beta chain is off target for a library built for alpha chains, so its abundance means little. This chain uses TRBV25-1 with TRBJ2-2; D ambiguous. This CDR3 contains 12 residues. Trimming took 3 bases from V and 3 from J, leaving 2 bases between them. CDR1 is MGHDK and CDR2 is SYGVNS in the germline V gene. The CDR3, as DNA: TGTGCCAGCAGTGAGGACACCGGGGAGCTGTTTTTT. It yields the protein CASSEDTGELFF.

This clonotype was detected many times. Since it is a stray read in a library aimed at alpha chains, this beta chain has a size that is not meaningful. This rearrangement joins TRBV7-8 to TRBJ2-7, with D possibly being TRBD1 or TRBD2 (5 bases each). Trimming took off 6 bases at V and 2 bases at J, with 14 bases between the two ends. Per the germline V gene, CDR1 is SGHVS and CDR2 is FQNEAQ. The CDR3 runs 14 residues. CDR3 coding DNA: TGTGCCAGCAGTTTTTTTGTGGGACCCTACGAGCAGTACTTC. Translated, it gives CASSFFVGPYEQYF.

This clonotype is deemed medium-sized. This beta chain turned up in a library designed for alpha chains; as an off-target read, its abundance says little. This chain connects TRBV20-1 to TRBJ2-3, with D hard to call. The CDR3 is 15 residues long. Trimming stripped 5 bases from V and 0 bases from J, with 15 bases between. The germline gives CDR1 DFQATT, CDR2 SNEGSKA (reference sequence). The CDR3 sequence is CSAPSEKVSTDTQYF. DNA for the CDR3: TGCAGTGCTCCCAGCGAAAAAGTGAGCACAGATACGCAGTATTTT.

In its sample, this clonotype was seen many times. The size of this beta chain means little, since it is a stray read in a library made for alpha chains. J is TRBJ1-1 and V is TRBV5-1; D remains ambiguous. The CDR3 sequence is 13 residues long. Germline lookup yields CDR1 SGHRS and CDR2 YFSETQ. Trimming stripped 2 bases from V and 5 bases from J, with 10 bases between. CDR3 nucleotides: TGCGCCAGCAGCTTAACCGGGAGGACTGAAGCTTTCTTT. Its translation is CASSLTGRTEAFF.

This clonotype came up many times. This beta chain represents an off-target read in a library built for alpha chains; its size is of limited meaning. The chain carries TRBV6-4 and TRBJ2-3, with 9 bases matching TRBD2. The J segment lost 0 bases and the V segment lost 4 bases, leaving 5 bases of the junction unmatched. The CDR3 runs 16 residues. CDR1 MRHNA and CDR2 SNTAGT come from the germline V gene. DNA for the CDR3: TGTGCCAGCAGTGGTGATAGCGGGAGTAGCACAGATACGCAGTATTTT. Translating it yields CASSGDSGSSTDTQYF.

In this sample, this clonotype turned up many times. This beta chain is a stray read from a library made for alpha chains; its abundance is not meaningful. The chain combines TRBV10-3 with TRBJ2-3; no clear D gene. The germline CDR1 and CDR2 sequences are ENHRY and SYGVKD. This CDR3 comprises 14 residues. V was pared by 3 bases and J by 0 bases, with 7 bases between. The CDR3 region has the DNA TGTGCCATCAGTGATCGGTCTAGCACAGATACGCAGTATTTT. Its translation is CAISDRSSTDTQYF.